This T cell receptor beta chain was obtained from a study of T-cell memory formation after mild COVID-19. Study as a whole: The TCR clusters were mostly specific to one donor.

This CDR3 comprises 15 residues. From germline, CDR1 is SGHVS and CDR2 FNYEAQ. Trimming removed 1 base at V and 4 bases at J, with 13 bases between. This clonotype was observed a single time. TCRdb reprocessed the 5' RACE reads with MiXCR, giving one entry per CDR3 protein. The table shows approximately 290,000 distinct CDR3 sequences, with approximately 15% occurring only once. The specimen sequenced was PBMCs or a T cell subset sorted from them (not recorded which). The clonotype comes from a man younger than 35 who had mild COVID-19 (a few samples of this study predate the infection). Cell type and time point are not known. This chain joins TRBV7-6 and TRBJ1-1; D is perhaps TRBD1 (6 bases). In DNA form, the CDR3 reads TGTGCCAGCAGCTTAGGAGGAACAGGGAGCACTGAAGCTTTCTTT. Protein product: CASSLGGTGSTEAFF.